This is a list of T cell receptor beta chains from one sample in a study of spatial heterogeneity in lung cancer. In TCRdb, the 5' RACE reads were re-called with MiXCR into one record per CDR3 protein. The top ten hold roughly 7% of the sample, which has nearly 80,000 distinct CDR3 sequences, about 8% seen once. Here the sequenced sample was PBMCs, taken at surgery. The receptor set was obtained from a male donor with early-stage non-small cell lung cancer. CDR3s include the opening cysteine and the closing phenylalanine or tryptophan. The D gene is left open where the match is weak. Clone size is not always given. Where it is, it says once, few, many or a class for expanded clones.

CASTTTGYEQYF	TGTGCCAGCACTACTACAGGGTACGAGCAGTACTTC	TRBV7-8	TRBJ2-7	few	-	12
CASSQDSGARNEQFF	TGCGCCAGCAGCCAAGATTCAGGGGCCCGCAATGAGCAGTTCTTC	TRBV4-3	TRBJ2-1	many	-	15
CASKGTGSTEAFF	TGTGCCAGCAAAGGGACAGGGAGTACTGAAGCTTTCTTT	TRBV2	TRBJ1-1	many	TRBD1	13
CASSGWDGHNYGYTF	TGTGCCAGCAGCGGATGGGACGGCCATAACTATGGCTACACCTTC	TRBV9	TRBJ1-2	many	-	15
CASSRRDTGELFF	TGTGCCAGCAGCCGCAGGGACACCGGGGAGCTGTTTTTT	TRBV7-2	TRBJ2-2	few	-	13
CASSAVYTGELFF	TGTGCCAGCAGCGCGGTGTACACCGGGGAGCTGTTTTTT	TRBV9	TRBJ2-2	many	-	13
CSARSGANVLTF	TGCAGTGCTAGATCCGGGGCCAACGTCCTGACTTTC	TRBV20-1	TRBJ2-6	many	-	12
CASRSTSSADTQYF	TGTGCCAGCAGGTCGACTAGCTCCGCAGATACGCAGTATTTT	TRBV9	TRBJ2-3	many	TRBD2	14
CSAPLSSKQYF	TGCAGTGCTCCTCTATCGTCTAAGCAGTACTTC	TRBV20-1	TRBJ2-7	few	-	11
CASSPPGGTEAFF	TGTGCCAGCAGTCCCCCAGGGGGCACTGAAGCTTTCTTT	TRBV6-1	TRBJ1-1	few	TRBD1	13
CASSQAGGKNIQYF	TGCGCCAGCAGCCAAGCAGGGGGCAAAAACATTCAGTACTTC	TRBV4-3	TRBJ2-4	many	TRBD1	14
CATSLTLGGVGQFF	TGTGCCACCAGCCTCACCTTAGGGGGTGTAGGGCAGTTCTTC	TRBV15	TRBJ2-1	many	-	14
CASSYSQGLSEAFF	TGTGCCAGCAGTTACTCACAGGGACTGTCTGAAGCTTTCTTT	TRBV6-2/TRBV6-3	TRBJ1-1	-	-	14
CASSPATSAPHEQFF	TGCGCCAGCAGCCCAGCAACTAGCGCCCCCCATGAGCAGTTCTTC	TRBV5-1	TRBJ2-1	-	TRBD2	15
CASSVAAGQGVSEAFF	TGTGCCAGCAGCGTAGCCGCGGGACAGGGGGTAAGTGAAGCTTTCTTT	TRBV9	TRBJ1-1	-	TRBD1	16
CSATGTADQPQHF	TGCAGTGCTACTGGGACGGCCGATCAGCCCCAGCATTTT	TRBV20-1	TRBJ1-5	many	-	13
CASSEYRGGETQYF	TGTGCCAGCAGTGAATATAGGGGCGGCGAGACCCAGTACTTC	TRBV25-1	TRBJ2-5	few	-	14
CSARGWTGGDYGYTF	TGCAGTGCTAGAGGATGGACAGGGGGCGACTATGGCTACACCTTC	TRBV20-1	TRBJ1-2	few	TRBD1	15
CATPWVGMNTEAFF	TGTGCCACCCCCTGGGTGGGCATGAACACTGAAGCTTTCTTT	TRBV21-1	TRBJ1-1	-	-	14
CASRVTGEPNYGYTF	TGTGCCAGCAGGGTGACAGGTGAACCTAACTATGGCTACACCTTC	TRBV12-3/TRBV12-4	TRBJ1-2	few	-	15
CASSSEVVNTEAFF	TGTGCCAGCAGCTCCGAGGTAGTGAACACTGAAGCTTTCTTT	TRBV6-1	TRBJ1-1	-	-	14
CASSSAPGDNREAFF	TGTGCCAGCAGCTCAGCACCCGGGGACAACAGGGAAGCTTTCTTT	TRBV11-2	TRBJ1-1	many	-	15
CASSLLSGSSDTQYF	TGTGCCAGCAGTTTACTTAGCGGGAGTTCAGATACGCAGTATTTT	TRBV27	TRBJ2-3	many	TRBD2	15
CASSLTSGNTGELFF	TGTGCCAGCAGCTTAACTAGCGGGAACACCGGGGAGCTGTTTTTT	TRBV7-6	TRBJ2-2	-	TRBD2	15
CASSSLGGPNSPLHF	TGCGCCAGCAGCTCGCTGGGGGGTCCCAATTCACCCCTCCACTTT	TRBV5-1	TRBJ1-6	many	-	15
CAISPSTGNEKLFF	TGTGCCATCAGTCCCTCCACAGGGAACGAAAAACTGTTTTTT	TRBV10-3	TRBJ1-4	few	-	14
CASSAQQTNTEAFF	TGTGCCAGCAGCGCGCAACAGACGAACACTGAAGCTTTCTTT	TRBV7-6	TRBJ1-1	many	-	14
CASSRWADGTAPRGYTF	TGTGCCAGCAGCCGATGGGCCGATGGGACGGCGCCGAGAGGCTACACCTTC	TRBV14	TRBJ1-2	-	-	17
CASRATSGALINEQFF	TGTGCCAGCAGAGCAACTAGCGGGGCGTTGATAAATGAGCAGTTCTTC	TRBV2	TRBJ2-1	many	TRBD2	16